One T cell receptor beta chain is described in this entry. TCRdb's table, derived via immunoSEQ multiplex PCR, lists solely in-frame clones and lacks some. The table records roughly 350,000 clones, 85% of them present only once. The CDR3 runs to 13 residues. After removal of 3 bases from V and 11 bases from J, the junction contained 8 bases not matched to a gene. CDR1 is SGHRS and CDR2 is YFSETQ in the germline V gene. The data were taken from a study of blood T cell repertoires in COVID-19. Turning to the study itself: The United States, Italy and Spain provided the acute and convalescent COVID-19 samples.

Material for sequencing was peripheral blood. The chain employs TRBV5-1 and TRBJ1-1; TRBD1 aligns across 9 bases. The clonotype was recovered from a woman under 30 with acute or convalescent COVID-19. For the CDR3, the DNA is TGCGCCAGCAGCTCGTCGGCAGGACAGGGGGCTTTCTTT. It is translated as CASSSSAGQGAFF.